Below are 15 T cell receptor beta chains sequenced from a single sample in a study of blood T cell repertoires in COVID-19. TCRdb's copy holds only in-frame clones and misses some; the assay was immunoSEQ multiplex PCR. The sample consists of about 160,000 clones, roughly 82% of them appearing once. Material for sequencing was peripheral blood. The receptors originated from a woman in her forties with COVID-19, enrolled during active disease.

This clone was seen a single time. The CDR3 bases are TGTGCCAGTAGCCACACATATAACTATGGCTACACCTTC. Translation gives CASSHTYNYGYTF. The chain joins TRBV19 to TRBJ1-2; D is uncertain. Germline CDR1 LNHDA, CDR2 SQIVND (reference sequence). V lost 6 bases and J 1 base, leaving 9 bases between the germline ends. This CDR3 comprises 13 residues. Together with reference TRBV19 and TRBJ1-2, the CDR3 gives the full variable domain: DGGITQSPKYLFRKEGQNVTLSCEQNLNHDAMYWYRQDPGQGLRLIYYSQIVNDFQKGDIAEGYSVSREKKESFPLTVTSAQKNPTAFYLCASSHTYNYGYTFGSGTRLTVV.

This sequence joins TRBV5-5 and TRBJ2-5, with D possibly TRBD2 on 6 matching bases. CDR1 is SGHKS, CDR2 YYEKEE, per germline (reference sequence). The CDR3 extends over 14 amino acids. The V end was cut by 2 bases, the J end by 5 bases, with 13 bases between. The CDR3 DNA reads as TGTGCCAGCAGCTTTATTTCAGGGAGGGAGACCCAGTACTTC. Translated: CASSFISGRETQYF.

This rearrangement joins TRBV7-2 to TRBJ1-2, with 8 bases fitting TRBD1. Looked up from germline, CDR1 is SGHTA and CDR2 is FQGNSA. The CDR3 covers 14 residues. Losses at the gene ends were 5 bases for V and 8 bases for J; bases not matched to a gene: 10. CDR3 amino acids: CASSPGGATRGYTF. CDR3 nucleotide sequence: TGTGCCAGCAGCCCAGGGGGCGCCACGAGGGGCTACACCTTC.

The V call is TRBV6-6, the J call TRBJ2-5, with D possibly matching TRBD1 (5 bases). Germline V gives CDR1 MNHNY, CDR2 SVGAGI (reference sequence). The V gene lost 2 bases and the J gene lost 4 bases, with 14 bases spanning the gap. This CDR3 spans 15 amino acids. This CDR3 is CASSYQAGWGETQYF. The CDR3 DNA follows: TGTGCCAGCAGTTACCAAGCAGGGTGGGGAGAGACCCAGTACTTC.

The chain carries TRBV30 and TRBJ1-1; no firm D call. CDR1 is GTSNPN and CDR2 is SVGIG in the germline V gene (reference sequence). Trimming shortened V by 0 bases and J by 0 bases, and 8 bases separated the two germline ends. This CDR3 contains 14 residues. The CDR3 coding sequence is TGTGCCTGGAGTGTTCTAGCATTGAACACTGAAGCTTTCTTT. Translation gives CAWSVLALNTEAFF.

The genes are TRBV4-1 and TRBJ2-1; D gene uncertain. Between the trimmed V and J ends, which lost 1 base and 9 bases, there was a span of 7 bases. This CDR3 contains 12 residues. The germline V gene encodes CDR1 MGHRA and CDR2 YSYEKL. CDR3 DNA sequence: TGCGCCAGCAGCCAAGTTGCCGGTGAGCAGTTCTTC. This encodes CASSQVAGEQFF.

This chain connects TRBV24-1 to TRBJ2-3; D unclear. Trimming took 3 bases from V and 0 from J, leaving 9 bases between them. CDR1 is KGHDR and CDR2 is SFDVKD in the germline V gene. The CDR3 totals 15 residues. The CDR3 loop is CATSDTLRSTDTQYF. In DNA, the CDR3 is TGTGCCACCAGTGATACGCTCAGGAGCACAGATACGCAGTATTTT.

This chain joins TRBV4-1 and TRBJ1-2; TRBD1 aligns across 8 bases. With 2 bases clipped from V and 5 bases from J, the junction kept 7 bases outside the gene matches. Germline V gives CDR1 MGHRA, CDR2 YSYEKL. This CDR3 has 15 amino acids. The CDR3 DNA reads as TGCGCCAGCAGCCAACCCGGGACAGGACATTATGGCTACACCTTC. Its translation is CASSQPGTGHYGYTF.

The rearrangement joins TRBV9 to TRBJ2-3; D uncertain. The V end lost 0 bases, the J end lost 6 bases, and 14 bases lay between the germline ends. This CDR3 is built from 15 residues. CDR1 and CDR2 from the germline V gene are SGDLS and YYNGEE. The CDR3 protein is CASSVAPSVLDTQYF. DNA of the CDR3: TGTGCCAGCAGCGTAGCGCCGTCGGTGCTGGATACGCAGTATTTT.

The V gene is TRBV3-1 (or the pseudogene TRBV3-2), the J gene TRBJ2-7; 8 bases agree with TRBD2. The germline V gene has CDR1 LGHDT and CDR2 YNNKEL (reference sequence). CDR3 length: 14 amino acids. The junction had 6 bases not matched to a gene; V was cut back by 4 bases and J by 4 bases. This chain's CDR3 is CASSRSGGPYEQYF. Written as DNA, the CDR3 is TGTGCCAGCAGCCGTTCGGGAGGGCCGTACGAGCAGTACTTC.

The CDR3 loop reads CASGRGDGYTF. The CDR3 nucleotides read TGTGCCAGTGGGAGGGGGGATGGCTACACCTTC. J is TRBJ1-2 and V is TRBV19; D is possibly TRBD1 (6 bases). In germline, CDR1 is LNHDA, CDR2 SQIVND (reference sequence). The CDR3 is 11 amino acids. With 8 bases removed from V and 6 bases from J, the gap between germline ends came to 10 bases.

The chain links TRBV5-4 to TRBJ2-1, with 10 bases fitting TRBD2. V was pared by 7 bases and J by 0 bases, with 7 bases of the junction left unmatched. This CDR3 spans 16 amino acids. CDR1 SGHNT and CDR2 YYREEE come from the germline V gene (reference sequence). DNA of the CDR3: TGTGCCAGCCAAGCGGGGGGGCTGAGCTCCTACAATGAGCAGTTCTTC. Protein sequence: CASQAGGLSSYNEQFF.

J is TRBJ2-3 and V is TRBV11-2; 11 bases line up with TRBD1. Trimming cost V 4 bases and J 4 bases; bases outside gene matches: 7. This CDR3 region has 16 residues. Germline V gene sequence: CDR1 SGHAT, CDR2 FQNNGV. The CDR3 protein is CASSSLGGQGADTQYF. CDR3 nucleotides: TGTGCCAGCAGCTCCCTAGGGGGACAGGGGGCAGATACGCAGTATTTT.

This chain connects TRBV10-2 to TRBJ2-2, with 7 bases lining up with TRBD2. The germline V gene has CDR1 WSHSY and CDR2 SAAADI. The CDR3 is 16 residues long. V trimming: 1 base; J trimming: 5 bases; junction bases outside the gene matches: 7. The CDR3 nucleotides read TGCGCCAGCAGTGAGTTTGGCGGGGGTATGACCGGGGAGCTGTTTTTT. Its protein product is CASSEFGGGMTGELFF.

The rearrangement joins TRBV11-3 to TRBJ2-5, with D possibly being TRBD1 (6 bases). Trimming pared 5 bases from V and 1 base from J, leaving 11 bases between. CDR1 and CDR2 from the germline V gene are SGHNT and YENEEA. There are 14 residues in the CDR3. CDR3 loop: CASSLDSLQETQYF. CDR3 in DNA: TGTGCCAGCAGCCTGGACAGCCTCCAAGAGACCCAGTACTTC.